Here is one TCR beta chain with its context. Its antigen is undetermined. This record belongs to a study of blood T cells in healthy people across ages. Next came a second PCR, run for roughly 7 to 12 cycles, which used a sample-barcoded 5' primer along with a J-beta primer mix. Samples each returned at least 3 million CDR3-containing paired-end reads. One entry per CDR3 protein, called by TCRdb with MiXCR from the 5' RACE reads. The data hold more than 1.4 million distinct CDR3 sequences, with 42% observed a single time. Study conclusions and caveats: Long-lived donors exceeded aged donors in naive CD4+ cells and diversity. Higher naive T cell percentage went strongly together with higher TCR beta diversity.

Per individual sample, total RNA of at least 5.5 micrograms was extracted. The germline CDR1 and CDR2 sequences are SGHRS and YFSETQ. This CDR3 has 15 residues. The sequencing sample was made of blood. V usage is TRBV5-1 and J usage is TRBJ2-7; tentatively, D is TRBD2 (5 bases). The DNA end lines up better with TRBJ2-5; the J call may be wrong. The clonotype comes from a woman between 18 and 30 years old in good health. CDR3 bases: TGCGCCAGCAGCTCCTCGGACTTACCGGGGGAGACCCAGTACTTC. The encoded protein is CASSSSDLPGETQYF.